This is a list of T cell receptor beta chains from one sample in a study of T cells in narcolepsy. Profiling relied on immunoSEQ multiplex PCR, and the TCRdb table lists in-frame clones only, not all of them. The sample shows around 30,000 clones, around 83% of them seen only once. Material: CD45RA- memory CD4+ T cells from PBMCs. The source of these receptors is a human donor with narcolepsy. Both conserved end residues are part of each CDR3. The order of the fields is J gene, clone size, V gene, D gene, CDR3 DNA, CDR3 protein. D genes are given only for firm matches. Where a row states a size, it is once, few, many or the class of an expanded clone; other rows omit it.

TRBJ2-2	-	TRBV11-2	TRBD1	TGTGCCAGCAGCTCCCGACAGGGACGGACCGGGGAGCTGTTTTTT	CASSSRQGRTGELFF
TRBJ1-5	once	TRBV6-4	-	TGTGCCAGCAGTTTCCAGCTGAATCAGCCCCAGCATTTT	CASSFQLNQPQHF
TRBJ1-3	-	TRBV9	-	TGTGCCAGCAGCCCCCAAAGTTTCTCGGGACATATGGGAAACACCATATATTTT	CASSPQSFSGHMGNTIYF
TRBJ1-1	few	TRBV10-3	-	TGTGCCATCAGACACGACCTTTTCGGGGTGAACACTGAAGCTTTCTTT	CAIRHDLFGVNTEAFF
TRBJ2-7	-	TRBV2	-	TGTGCCAGCAGCTTAAGCTCCTACGAGCAGTACTTC	CASSLSSYEQYF
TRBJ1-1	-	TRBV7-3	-	TGTGCCAGCAGCCCACGGGGCCCGAACACTGAAGCTTTCTTT	CASSPRGPNTEAFF
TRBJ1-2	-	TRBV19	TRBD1	TGTGCCAGTGCCGAGGGGGACAGAGTCTACTATGGCTACACCTTC	CASAEGDRVYYGYTF
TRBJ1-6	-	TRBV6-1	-	TGCAAAAGAAGGGATTGGGGAAATTCACCCCTCCACTTT	CKRRDWGNSPLHF
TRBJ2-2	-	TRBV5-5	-	TGTGCCAGCAGCTTGAGGGGGGCCACCGGGGAGCTGTTTTTT	CASSLRGATGELFF
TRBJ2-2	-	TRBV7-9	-	TGTGCCGGAGGTCGCACCGGGACCCTCGGTGGCGGGGAGCTGTTTTTT	CAGGRTGTLGGGELFF
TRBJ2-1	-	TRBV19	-	TGTGCCAGTAGTCAGTCAATGAGCTCCTACAATGAGCAGTTCTTC	CASSQSMSSYNEQFF
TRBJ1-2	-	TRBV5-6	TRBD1	TGTGCCAGCACCAGGACAGGCAGGGGCTACACCTTC	CASTRTGRGYTF
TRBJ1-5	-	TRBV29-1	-	TGCAGCGTTGAAGTAGTAGGGGAGAGCAATCAGCCCCAGCATTTT	CSVEVVGESNQPQHF
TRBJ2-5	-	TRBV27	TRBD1	TGTGCCAGCAGTTCCCAGACAGGGGTGGAGACCCAGTACTTC	CASSSQTGVETQYF
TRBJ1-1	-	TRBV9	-	TGTGCCAGCAGCGTAACTGGTAACACTGAAGCTTTCTTT	CASSVTGNTEAFF
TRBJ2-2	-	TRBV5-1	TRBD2	TGCGCCAGCAGCCCCGGGGGGAGCGGGACCGGGGAGCTGTTTTTT	CASSPGGSGTGELFF
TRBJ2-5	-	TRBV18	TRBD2	TGTGCCAGCTCCCGGCCCGGGACTAAAAAAGAGACCCAGTACTTC	CASSRPGTKKETQYF
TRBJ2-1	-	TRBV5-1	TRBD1	TGCGCCAGCAGCTTGGAGGGGACAGCCTACAATGAGCAGTTCTTC	CASSLEGTAYNEQFF
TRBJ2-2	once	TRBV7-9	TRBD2	TGTGCCAGCAGCGGAACGGGGGGGTACGGCGGGGAGCTGTTTTTT	CASSGTGGYGGELFF
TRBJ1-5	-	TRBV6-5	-	TGTGCCAGCGGGGTCGGGGATAGCAATCAGCCCCAGCATTTT	CASGVGDSNQPQHF
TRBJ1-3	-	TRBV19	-	TGTGCCAGTACCTGGACCGGTTCTGGAAACACCATATATTTT	CASTWTGSGNTIYF
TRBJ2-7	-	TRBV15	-	TGTGCCACCAGCAGGCAACAGGGGGGGTCCTACGAGCAGTACTTC	CATSRQQGGSYEQYF
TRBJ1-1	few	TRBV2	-	TGTGCCAGCAGTCCAGCGGGGGCGATAACTGAAGCTTTCTTT	CASSPAGAITEAFF
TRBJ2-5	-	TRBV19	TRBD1	TGTGCCAGTAGACCCCTGGGGACAGGGGGCGACCTCCAAGAGACCCAGTACTTC	CASRPLGTGGDLQETQYF
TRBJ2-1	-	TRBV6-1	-	TGTGCCAGCAGTGAACTCAGGGAACCCAATGAGCAGTTCTTC	CASSELREPNEQFF
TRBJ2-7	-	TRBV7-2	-	TGTGCCAGCAGCTTAGACAGCTCCTACGAGCAGTACTTC	CASSLDSSYEQYF
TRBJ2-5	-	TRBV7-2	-	TGTGCCAGCAGCTTAATCCGGGAGACCCAGTACTTC	CASSLIRETQYF
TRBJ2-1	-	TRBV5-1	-	TGCGCCAGCAGCTTGGGGCAGGCACTCCGGTCCCCCTACAATGAGCAGTTCTTC	CASSLGQALRSPYNEQFF
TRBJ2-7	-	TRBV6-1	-	TGTGCCAGCAGTACAACAGGGTACTACGAGCAGTACTTC	CASSTTGYYEQYF
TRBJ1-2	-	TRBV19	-	TGTGCCAGTAGTTCGGGGGCTCGGGACTATGGCTACACCTTC	CASSSGARDYGYTF
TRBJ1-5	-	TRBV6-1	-	TGTGCCAGCAGGGGATGGCAGGACAATCAGCCCCAGCATTTT	CASRGWQDNQPQHF
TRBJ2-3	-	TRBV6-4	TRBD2	TGTGCCAGCAGTGTTACTAGCGGGGGGGCCACAGATACGCAGTATTTT	CASSVTSGGATDTQYF
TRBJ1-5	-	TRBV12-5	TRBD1	TGTGCTAGTGGTTACAGGGGTAGTCAGCCCCAGCATTTT	CASGYRGSQPQHF
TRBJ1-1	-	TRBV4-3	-	TGCGCCAGCAGCCAAGACTTACTCAGTAGGGCTGAAGCTTTCTTT	CASSQDLLSRAEAFF
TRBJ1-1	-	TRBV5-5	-	TGTGCCAGCAGCTACCGGGACACCGGCGCTGAAGCTTTCTTT	CASSYRDTGAEAFF
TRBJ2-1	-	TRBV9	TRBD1	TGTGCCAGCAGCAAACTCGGACAGGCCAACAATGAGCAGTTCTTC	CASSKLGQANNEQFF
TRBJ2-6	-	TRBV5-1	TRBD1	TGCGCCAGCACCCGGACAGGGGGCGCGTCCGGGGCCAACGTCCTGACTTTC	CASTRTGGASGANVLTF
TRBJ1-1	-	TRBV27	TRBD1	TGTGCCAGCAATATACAGGGGGCTGCTGAAGCTTTCTTT	CASNIQGAAEAFF
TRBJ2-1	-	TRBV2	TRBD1	TGTGCCAGCAGGGATGACAGGGGCCTATACAATGAGCAGTTCTTC	CASRDDRGLYNEQFF
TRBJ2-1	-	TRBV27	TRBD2	TGTGCCAGCAGTCTCCAGACTAGCGGGGGGTACAATGAGCAGTTCTTC	CASSLQTSGGYNEQFF
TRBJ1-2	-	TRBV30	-	TGTGCCTGGAGCCCGGACGGCCGCTATGGCTACACCTTC	CAWSPDGRYGYTF
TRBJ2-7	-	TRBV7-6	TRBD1	TGTGCCAGCAGCTTAGGTGGGACAGCAACCTACGAGCAGTACTTC	CASSLGGTATYEQYF
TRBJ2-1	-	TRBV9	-	TGTGCCAGCAGCCGGGGGGCAGGGACCAATGAGCAGTTCTTC	CASSRGAGTNEQFF
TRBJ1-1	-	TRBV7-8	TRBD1	TGTGCCAGCAGCCCCGCGGACAGGGACACTGAAGCTTTCTTT	CASSPADRDTEAFF
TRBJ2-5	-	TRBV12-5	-	TGTGCTAGTGGTTTTAGGGGGGGCCAAGAGACCCAGTACTTC	CASGFRGGQETQYF